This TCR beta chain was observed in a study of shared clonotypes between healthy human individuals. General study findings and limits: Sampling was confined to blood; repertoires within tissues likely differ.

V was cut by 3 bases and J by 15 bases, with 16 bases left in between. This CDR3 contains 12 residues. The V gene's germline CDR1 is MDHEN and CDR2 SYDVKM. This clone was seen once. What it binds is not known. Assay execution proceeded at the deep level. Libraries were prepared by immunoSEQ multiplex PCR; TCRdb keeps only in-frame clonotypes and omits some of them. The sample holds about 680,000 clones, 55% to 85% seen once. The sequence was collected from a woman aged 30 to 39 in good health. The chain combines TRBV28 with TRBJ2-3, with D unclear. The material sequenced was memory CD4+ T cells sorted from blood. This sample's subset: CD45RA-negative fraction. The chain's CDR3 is CASSFGVPLQYF. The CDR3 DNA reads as TGTGCCAGCAGTTTTGGGGTCCCTCTACAATATTTT.